The 23 T cell receptor beta chains reported below all come from one sample, sequenced in a study of blood T cell repertoires in COVID-19. The method was immunoSEQ multiplex PCR; TCRdb's version includes in-frame clones alone and lacks a portion of them. The table has over 150,000 clones, approximately 85% seen once. Source material: peripheral blood. The source is a man older than 75 with COVID-19, enrolled during active disease.

This clone was detected only once. CDR3 loop: CASSKLAGAYRGDQYF. CDR3 in DNA: TGTGCCAGCAGCAAACTAGCGGGGGCCTATAGGGGGGACCAGTACTTC. The chain couples TRBV5-4 to TRBJ2-5; the match to TRBD2 covers 11 bases. The CDR3 has 16 residues. In germline, CDR1 is SGHNT, CDR2 YYREEE (reference sequence). J was trimmed by 10 bases and V by 4 bases; bases with no gene match: 15. Together with reference TRBV5-4 and TRBJ2-5, the CDR3 gives the full variable domain: ETGVTQSPTHLIKTRGQQVTLRCSSQSGHNTVSWYQQALGQGPQFIFQYYREEENGRGNFPPRFSGLQFPNYSSELNVNALELDDSALYLCASSKLAGAYRGDQYFGPGTRLLVL.

This chain joins TRBV14 and TRBJ2-4; the match to TRBD1 covers 11 bases. The CDR3 contains 15 residues. J lost 5 bases, V lost 3 bases, and 3 bases had no gene match. Germline V gene lookup returns CDR1 SGHDN and CDR2 FVKESK. Here the CDR3 reads CASSHLGQGENIQYF. CDR3 sequence (DNA): TGTGCCAGCAGCCATTTGGGACAGGGGGAAAACATTCAGTACTTC.

Points on this clone: The same CDR3 can be traced to other DNA sequences in this sample. V usage is TRBV19 and J usage is TRBJ1-5, with TRBD1 identical over 7 bases. With V trimmed by 5 bases and J by 5 bases, 9 bases remained unmatched. Looked up from germline, CDR1 is LNHDA and CDR2 is SQIVND (reference sequence). The CDR3 is 15 residues long. The CDR3 sequence: CASSPRQGRDQPQHF. For the CDR3, the DNA is TGTGCCAGTAGTCCTCGACAGGGTAGGGATCAGCCCCAGCATTTT. Full variable domain (remainder filled in from reference TRBV19 and TRBJ1-5): DGGITQSPKYLFRKEGQNVTLSCEQNLNHDAMYWYRQDPGQGLRLIYYSQIVNDFQKGDIAEGYSVSREKKESFPLTVTSAQKNPTAFYLCASSPRQGRDQPQHFGDGTRLSIL.

In this sample, this clone turned up once. The rearrangement uses TRBV18 and TRBJ1-6, with D unclear. The V end lost 2 bases, the J end lost 0 bases, and 14 bases lay between the germline ends. The CDR3 has 18 amino acids. Germline CDR1 and CDR2: KGHSH and LQKENI. This CDR3 reads CASSPSGNHGSYNSPLHF. DNA for the CDR3: TGTGCCAGCTCACCAAGCGGGAACCATGGCTCCTATAATTCACCCCTCCACTTT.

This clone occurred a few times. One end of the junction is discordant with germline, which a read error may explain. This chain connects TRBV5-5 to TRBJ1-5, with D possibly matching TRBD1 (5 bases). The length of the CDR3 is 15 residues. Germline CDR1 is SGHKS and CDR2 is YYEKEE (reference sequence). CDR3 protein: CASRLGVGDLQPQHF. DNA of the CDR3: TGTGCCAGCAGGTTGGGGGTAGGGGATCTTCAGCCCCAGCATTTT. The variable domain in full, completed from reference TRBV5-5 and TRBJ1-5, reads DAGVTQSPTHLIKTRGQQVTLRCSPISGHKSVSWYQQVLGQGPQFIFQYYEKEERGRGNFPDRFSARQFPNYSSELNVNALLLGDSALYLCASRLGVGDLQPQHFGDGTRLSIL.

This chain uses TRBV3-1 (or the pseudogene TRBV3-2) with TRBJ1-6; D remains ambiguous. With 0 bases removed from V and 9 bases from J, the gap between germline ends came to 9 bases. The germline V gene encodes CDR1 LGHDT and CDR2 YNNKEL (reference sequence). The CDR3 has 14 residues. CDR3 residues: CASSQERASSPLHF. CDR3 nucleotides: TGTGCCAGCAGCCAAGAGCGGGCGAGTTCACCCCTCCACTTT.

The J gene is TRBJ1-1, the V gene TRBV6-6; possibly TRBD1 for D (5 bases). V lost 2 bases and J lost 1, with 8 bases in between. The CDR3 sequence is 14 residues long. Germline CDR1 is MNHNY and CDR2 is SVGAGI (reference sequence). Here the CDR3 DNA reads TGTGCCAGCAGTTACGACAGCCCGAACACTGAAGCTTTCTTT. Translated: CASSYDSPNTEAFF.

The rearrangement links TRBV10-3 to TRBJ1-3; 7 bases line up with TRBD1. Germline CDR1 and CDR2: ENHRY and SYGVKD. The CDR3 has 14 residues. The V gene end was trimmed by 6 bases and the J gene end by 4 bases; junction bases not matched to a gene: 6. In DNA, the CDR3 is TGTGCCATCAGGCGGGACAGCCCGGGAAACACCATATATTTT. Translated, it gives CAIRRDSPGNTIYF.

About this clone itself: Other DNA variants within this sample encode the same CDR3. The rearrangement uses TRBV20-1 and TRBJ1-2; D perhaps matches TRBD1 (5 bases). The CDR3 loop spans 11 amino acids. Trimming took 2 bases from V and 8 from J, leaving 9 bases between them. The V gene's germline CDR1 is DFQATT and CDR2 SNEGSKA (reference sequence). CDR3 DNA sequence: TGCAGTGCTAGACAGGGATACGGCTACACCTTC. It encodes CSARQGYGYTF.

This clone appeared a few times. The gene calls are TRBV11-3 and TRBJ1-6, with 9 bases fitting TRBD1. Losses at the gene ends were 5 bases for V and 5 bases for J; bases not matched to a gene: 4. Germline CDR1 and CDR2: SGHNT and YENEEA. This CDR3 contains 15 residues. The DNA for the CDR3 is TGTGCCAGCAGCCCAGGGACAGGGAATAATTCACCCCTCCACTTT. Translating gives CASSPGTGNNSPLHF.

The V gene is TRBV6-5, the J gene TRBJ2-1, with 8 bases identical to TRBD1. This CDR3 has 15 amino acids. J gave up 3 bases and V 7 bases, and 8 bases lay outside the gene matches. Germline V CDR1 and CDR2: MNHEY, SVGAGI. The CDR3 reads CASNVGRGHYNEQFF. CDR3 nucleotide sequence: TGTGCCAGCAATGTCGGCAGGGGGCACTACAATGAGCAGTTCTTC.

J is TRBJ1-2 and V is TRBV6-5, with 10 bases that match TRBD1. The CDR3 is 14 residues long. J was trimmed by 7 bases and V by 6 bases; bases with no gene match: 8. Germline values: CDR1 MNHEY, CDR2 SVGAGI. DNA for the CDR3: TGTGCCAGCAGGACAGGGGGCGCGCAGTCTGGCTACACCTTC. This encodes CASRTGGAQSGYTF.

This chain uses TRBV6-5 with TRBJ1-2; TRBD1 might be the D (5 bases). The V end lost 6 bases, the J end lost 0 bases, and 5 bases lay between the germline ends. CDR1 is MNHEY, CDR2 SVGAGI, per germline. This CDR3 is 12 amino acids long. The CDR3 bases are TGTGCCAGCAGGACAGCTAACTATGGCTACACCTTC. Amino acids: CASRTANYGYTF.

This clone was counted between two and nine times. The V call is TRBV11-3, the J call TRBJ2-1, with 12 bases aligning to TRBD2. The CDR3 spans 16 residues. Looked up from germline, CDR1 is SGHNT and CDR2 is YENEEA. V lost 4 bases and J lost 9; bases outside the gene matches: 10. DNA for the CDR3: TGTGCCAGCAGCTCCCCGGGACTAGCGGGCGTAGGTGAGCAGTTCTTC. It yields the protein CASSSPGLAGVGEQFF.

This chain links TRBV9 with TRBJ2-5; 9 bases fit TRBD2. CDR1 SGDLS and CDR2 YYNGEE come from the germline V gene. V dropped 0 bases and J dropped 2; count of bases not matched to a gene: 11. The CDR3 contains 18 residues. The CDR3 here is CASSVGGSGGELQETQYF. In nucleotides, the CDR3 is TGTGCCAGCAGCGTAGGGGGTAGCGGGGGAGAACTACAAGAGACCCAGTACTTC.

This rearrangement joins TRBV28 to TRBJ2-4; D unclear. Trimming took off 5 bases at V and 0 bases at J, with 11 bases between the two ends. Germline V gene sequence: CDR1 MDHEN, CDR2 SYDVKM. The CDR3 consists of 15 residues. The CDR3 DNA sequence: TGTGCCAGCAGTAGCCCTAAAATAGCCAAAAACATTCAGTACTTC. This encodes CASSSPKIAKNIQYF.

The CDR3 sequence: CASSMEGRNSPLHF. CDR3 nucleotide sequence: TGTGCCAGTAGTATGGAGGGGAGGAATTCACCCCTCCACTTT. The chain has TRBV19 and TRBJ1-6, with D possibly being TRBD1 (5 bases). The CDR3 spans 14 residues. CDR1 and CDR2 (germline): LNHDA, SQIVND (reference sequence). V shed 3 bases and J shed 7 bases, with 10 bases lying between them. Drawing the rest from reference TRBV19 and TRBJ1-6, the complete variable domain is DGGITQSPKYLFRKEGQNVTLSCEQNLNHDAMYWYRQDPGQGLRLIYYSQIVNDFQKGDIAEGYSVSREKKESFPLTVTSAQKNPTAFYLCASSMEGRNSPLHFGNGTRLTVT.

The chain links TRBV29-1 to TRBJ2-7; 9 bases fit TRBD1. The CDR3 has 14 residues. J was trimmed by 2 bases and V by 4 bases; bases with no gene match: 6. In germline, CDR1 is SQVTM, CDR2 ANQGSEA. The CDR3 DNA reads as TGCAGCGTTGGCCCTGGACAGGGGCCCTACGAGCAGTACTTC. Translating gives CSVGPGQGPYEQYF.

V and J are TRBV11-2 and TRBJ2-7; D is ambiguous. The CDR3 contains 17 residues. V was trimmed by 5 bases and J by 2 bases, leaving 22 bases between them. Looked up from germline, CDR1 is SGHAT and CDR2 is FQNNGV. CDR3 amino acids: CASSHFGARVKTYEQYF. DNA of the CDR3: TGTGCCAGCAGCCACTTCGGAGCCCGGGTAAAAACCTACGAGCAGTACTTC.

This clone was seen a single time. The chain couples TRBV15 to TRBJ1-1, with D possibly TRBD1 on 6 matching bases. V lost 0 bases, J lost 8 bases, and 13 bases lay in between. This CDR3 region has 14 residues. Germline V CDR1 and CDR2: LNHNV, YYDKDF (reference sequence). In DNA, the CDR3 is TGTGCCACCAGCAGAGACAGGGGTACTTTGGAAGCTTTCTTT. It specifies CATSRDRGTLEAFF.

The DNA for the CDR3 is TGTGCCAGCAGCTTAGTCAGGAACACTGAAGCTTTCTTT. Translating it yields CASSLVRNTEAFF. The rearrangement uses TRBV11-3 and TRBJ1-1, with D hard to call. The V end was cut by 1 base, the J end by 1 base, with 4 bases between. CDR3 length: 13 amino acids. Germline V gene sequence: CDR1 SGHNT, CDR2 YENEEA.

The chain links TRBV29-1 to TRBJ2-7; D not certain. The CDR3 sequence is 11 residues long. Looked up from germline, CDR1 is SQVTM and CDR2 is ANQGSEA. V dropped 3 bases and J dropped 2 bases, with 5 bases sitting between them. CDR3 bases: TGCAGCGTTGATTCGGCCTACGAGCAGTACTTC. This gives the protein CSVDSAYEQYF.

On this clone: The junction shows a germline mismatch at one end, possibly a read error. The V and J genes are TRBV12-5 and TRBJ2-2; a possible D gene is TRBD2 (6 bases). The CDR3 consists of 15 residues. Germline V gene sequence: CDR1 LGHNT, CDR2 FRNRAP. The CDR3 protein is CASGLRDGLPGGLFF. CDR3 in DNA: TGTGCTAGTGGTCTCCGGGACGGTCTTCCCGGGGGGCTGTTTTTT. The entire variable domain, with the rest obtained from reference TRBV12-5 and TRBJ2-2, is as follows: DARVTQTPRHKVTEMGQEVTMRCQPILGHNTVFWYRQTMMQGLELLAYFRNRAPLDDSGMPKDRFSAEMPDATLATLKIQPSEPRDSAVYFCASGLRDGLPGGLFFGEGSRLTVL.